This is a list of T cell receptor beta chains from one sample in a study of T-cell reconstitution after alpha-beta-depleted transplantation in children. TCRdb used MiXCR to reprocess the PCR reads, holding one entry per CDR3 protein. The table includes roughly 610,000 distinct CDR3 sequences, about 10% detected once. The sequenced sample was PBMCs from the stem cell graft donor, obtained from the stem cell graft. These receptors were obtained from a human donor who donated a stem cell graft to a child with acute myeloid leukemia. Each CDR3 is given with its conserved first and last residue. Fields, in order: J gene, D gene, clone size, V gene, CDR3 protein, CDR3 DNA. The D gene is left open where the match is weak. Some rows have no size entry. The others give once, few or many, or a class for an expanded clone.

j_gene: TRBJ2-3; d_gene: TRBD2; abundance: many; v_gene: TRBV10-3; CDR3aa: CAIRMGLAGGSDTQYF; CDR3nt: TGTGCCATCAGGATGGGACTAGCGGGAGGGTCAGATACGCAGTATTTT
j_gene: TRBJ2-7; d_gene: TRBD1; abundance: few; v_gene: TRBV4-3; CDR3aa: CASSQVLDRGYEQYF; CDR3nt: TGCGCCAGCAGCCAAGTCCTGGACAGGGGTTACGAGCAGTACTTC
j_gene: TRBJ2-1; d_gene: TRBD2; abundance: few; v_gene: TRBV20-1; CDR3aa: CSARQLAGGSSYNEQFF; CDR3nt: TGCAGTGCTAGACAGCTAGCGGGGGGCAGCTCCTACAATGAGCAGTTCTTC
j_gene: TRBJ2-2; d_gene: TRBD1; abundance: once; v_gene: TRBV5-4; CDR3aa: CASRTGGLYTGELFF; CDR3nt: TGTGCCAGCAGAACAGGGGGCCTGTACACCGGGGAGCTGTTTTTT
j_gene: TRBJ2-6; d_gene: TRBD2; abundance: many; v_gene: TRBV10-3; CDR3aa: CAIKTSGSGANVLTF; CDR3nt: TGTGCCATCAAAACTAGCGGCTCTGGGGCCAACGTCCTGACTTTC
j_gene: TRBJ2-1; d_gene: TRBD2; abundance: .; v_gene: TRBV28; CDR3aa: CASSLQAGAEQFF; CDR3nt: TGTGCCAGCAGTCTACAAGCGGGAGCTGAGCAGTTCTTC
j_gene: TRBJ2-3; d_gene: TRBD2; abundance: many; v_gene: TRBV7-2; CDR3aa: CASSWGRLARSDTDTQYF; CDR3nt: TGTGCCAGCAGCTGGGGCCGACTAGCGCGTTCCGACACAGATACGCAGTATTTT
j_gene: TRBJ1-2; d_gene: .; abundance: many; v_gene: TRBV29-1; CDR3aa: CSVPIDPANYGYTF; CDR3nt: TGCAGCGTTCCCATCGACCCGGCTAACTATGGCTACACCTTC
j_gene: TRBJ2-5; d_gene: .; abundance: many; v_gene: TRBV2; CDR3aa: CASRPDSYQETQYF; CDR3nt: TGTGCCAGCAGGCCCGACAGTTACCAAGAGACCCAGTACTTC
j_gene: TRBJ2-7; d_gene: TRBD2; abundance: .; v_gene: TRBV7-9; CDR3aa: CASTLGLAGDEQYF; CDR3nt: TGTGCCAGCACCTTAGGACTAGCGGGAGACGAGCAGTACTTC
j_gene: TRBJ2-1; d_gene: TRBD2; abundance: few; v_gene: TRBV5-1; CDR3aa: CASSRTLAGPYNEQFF; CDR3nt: TGCGCCAGCAGCCGGACCTTAGCGGGACCCTACAATGAGCAGTTCTTC
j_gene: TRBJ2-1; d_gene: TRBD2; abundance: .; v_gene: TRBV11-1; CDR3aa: CASSFGLAVTSSYNEQFF; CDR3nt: TGTGCCAGCAGCTTTGGACTAGCGGTCACGAGCTCCTACAATGAGCAGTTCTTC
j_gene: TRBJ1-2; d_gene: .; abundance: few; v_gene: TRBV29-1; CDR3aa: CSADIAYGYTF; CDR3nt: TGCAGCGCGGACATCGCCTATGGCTACACCTTC
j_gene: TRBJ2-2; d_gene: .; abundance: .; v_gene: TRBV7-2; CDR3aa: CASSQHTTGELFF; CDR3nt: TGTGCCAGCAGCCAACACACTACCGGGGAGCTGTTTTTT
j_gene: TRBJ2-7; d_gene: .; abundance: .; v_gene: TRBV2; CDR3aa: CASSGETPSYEQYF; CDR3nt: TGTGCCAGCAGTGGGGAGACCCCCTCCTACGAGCAGTACTTC
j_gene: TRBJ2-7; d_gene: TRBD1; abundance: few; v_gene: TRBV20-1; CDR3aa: CSARGGQGIYEQYF; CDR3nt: TGCAGTGCTAGGGGGGGACAGGGGATCTACGAGCAGTACTTC
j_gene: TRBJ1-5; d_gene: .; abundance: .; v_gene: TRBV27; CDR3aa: CASSPSKAKPQHF; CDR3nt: TGTGCCAGCAGCCCCTCGAAGGCGAAGCCCCAGCATTTT
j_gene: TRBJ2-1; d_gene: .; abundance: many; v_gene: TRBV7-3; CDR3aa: CASSLTQDSNEQFF; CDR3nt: TGTGCCAGCAGCTTAACCCAGGACAGCAATGAGCAGTTCTTC
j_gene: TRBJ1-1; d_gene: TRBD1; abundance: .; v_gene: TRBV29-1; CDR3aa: CSAHLQGDTEAFF; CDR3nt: TGCAGCGCGCATCTCCAGGGGGACACTGAAGCTTTCTTT
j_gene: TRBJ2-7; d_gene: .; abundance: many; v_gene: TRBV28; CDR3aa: CASSPPSRTYEQYF; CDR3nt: TGTGCCAGCAGTCCCCCGAGTCGCACCTACGAGCAGTACTTC
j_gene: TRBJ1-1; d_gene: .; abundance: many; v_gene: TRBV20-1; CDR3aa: CSARSARALRTEAFF; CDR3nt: TGCAGTGCTAGAAGCGCCAGGGCTTTAAGGACTGAAGCTTTCTTT
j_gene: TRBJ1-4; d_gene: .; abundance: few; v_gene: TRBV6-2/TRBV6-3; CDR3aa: CASSYSGPGNEKLFF; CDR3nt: TGTGCCAGCAGTTACTCCGGACCGGGGAATGAAAAACTGTTTTTT
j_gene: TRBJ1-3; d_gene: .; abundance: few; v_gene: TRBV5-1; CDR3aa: CASSYGLTSGNTIYF; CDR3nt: TGCGCCAGCAGCTACGGGCTCACCTCTGGAAACACCATATATTTT
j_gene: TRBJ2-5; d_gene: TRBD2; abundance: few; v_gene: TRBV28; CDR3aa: CASRASGRYQETQYF; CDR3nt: TGTGCCAGCAGGGCTAGCGGGAGGTACCAAGAGACCCAGTACTTC